These 4 T cell receptor beta chains originate from one sample sequenced in a study of cytomegalovirus exposure and HLA in healthy donors. With 60 Vbeta and 13 Jbeta primers, the PCR was carried out. TCRdb's copy holds only in-frame clones and misses some; the assay was immunoSEQ multiplex PCR. This sample yields 150,000 to 250,000 clones, of which over 75% are seen a single time; 2% to 2.5% belongs to the top ten. Sequencing was performed on PBMCs. Receptor source: a woman between 45 and 60 years old in good health and CMV-seronegative.

The chain recombines TRBV6-5 with TRBJ1-1; D is perhaps TRBD1 (6 bases). Looked up from germline, CDR1 is MNHEY and CDR2 is SVGAGI. The V gene lost 6 bases and the J gene lost 4 bases, with 15 bases spanning the gap. This CDR3 region has 14 residues. The CDR3: CASSSPGGATEAFF. The CDR3 region has the DNA TGTGCCAGCAGCTCCCCGGGGGGGGCCACTGAAGCTTTCTTT.

The chain joins TRBV6-6 to TRBJ2-7; 14 bases fit TRBD2. The CDR3 has 15 residues. CDR1 and CDR2 (germline): MNHNY, SVGAGI (reference sequence). J was trimmed by 4 bases and V by 4 bases; bases with no gene match: 3. CDR3 DNA: TGTGCCAGCAGTTCCAGACTAGCGGGAGGGTACGAGCAGTACTTC. Amino acids: CASSSRLAGGYEQYF.

V is TRBV28 and J is TRBJ2-1; 7 bases fit TRBD1. Looked up from germline, CDR1 is MDHEN and CDR2 is SYDVKM. CDR3 length equals 14 residues. The V segment lost 3 bases and the J segment 8 bases; nucleotides outside the gene matches: 7. In DNA, the CDR3 is TGTGCCAGCAGTTTTCAGGGGGTAGCGCATGAGCAGTTCTTC. It specifies CASSFQGVAHEQFF.

This chain joins TRBV28 and TRBJ1-4, with D possibly TRBD1 on 6 matching bases. With 2 bases removed from V and 8 bases from J, the gap between germline ends came to 15 bases. This CDR3 region has 15 residues. Germline values: CDR1 MDHEN, CDR2 SYDVKM. The CDR3 nucleotides are TGTGCCAGCAGTTTAGGTCAGGGGATCGTGGAAAAACTGTTTTTT. Translating gives CASSLGQGIVEKLFF.